The TCR beta chain under discussion was sequenced for a study of regulatory T cells in long-lasting Graves disease. Study-wide points: Accuracy may have been reduced by the small sample size.

Investigators prepared the TCR beta libraries by applying iRepertoire HTBI primers and Arm-PCR of CDR3 regions. TCRdb called the multiplex PCR reads again in MiXCR, with one record for every CDR3 protein. The sample contains 350,000 to 450,000 distinct CDR3 sequences, roughly a sixth of which appear only once. The time point: newly diagnosed GD, antithyroid drugs for less than 3 months. There was RNA extracted from PBMCs, and the TCR library was made from it. Each of the patients was recruited from an endocrinology department situated in Xi'an, China. Trimming cost V 4 bases and J 7 bases, with 17 bases left between them. Per germline, CDR1 SGHTA and CDR2 FQGNSA. This CDR3 has 16 amino acids. Comment on this clonotype: Its antigen remains unknown.

In addition, the sample was reused for a study of T cells in Graves' hyperthyroidism and ophthalmopathy.

The origin of this receptor is a man aged 40-49 years with Graves disease. This chain links TRBV7-2 with TRBJ1-6; the D gene is possibly TRBD1 (6 bases). The sample was peripheral blood mononuclear cells (PBMCs), taken at new diagnosis, from a patient treated with antithyroid drugs. CDR3 protein: CASSSSGTYSNSPLHF. CDR3 coding DNA: TGTGCCAGCAGCTCATCCGGGACATACTCGAATTCACCCCTCCACTTT.